The 25 T cell receptor beta chains listed next were all sequenced from one sample in a study of blood T cell repertoires in COVID-19. Method: immunoSEQ multiplex PCR; TCRdb's copy keeps in-frame clones and lacks some. The table has about 100,000 clones, just over 90% seen once. Sequencing was done on a sample of peripheral blood. Receptor source: a man between 50 and 59 years old with active COVID-19.

The J gene is TRBJ1-2, the V gene TRBV11-2, with 10 positions matching TRBD1. CDR3 length: 15 residues. The V gene end was trimmed by 6 bases and the J gene end by 4 bases; junction bases not matched to a gene: 8. CDR1 and CDR2 from the germline V gene are SGHAT and FQNNGV. CDR3 sequence (DNA): TGTGCCAGCAGAGTGACAGGGGGCGGCGGCTATGGCTACACCTTC. Protein: CASRVTGGGGYGYTF.

The rearrangement links TRBV19 to TRBJ2-1; 8 positions match TRBD1. The CDR3 contains 13 residues. Germline V gene sequence: CDR1 LNHDA, CDR2 SQIVND (reference sequence). J gave up 12 bases and V 4 bases, and 8 bases lay outside the gene matches. CDR3 loop: CASSKDREAPQFF. The CDR3 DNA follows: TGTGCCAGTAGTAAGGACAGGGAAGCCCCGCAGTTCTTC.

V and J are TRBV19 and TRBJ1-4; 9 bases align to TRBD1. The J segment lost 5 bases and the V segment lost 7 bases, leaving 5 bases of the junction unmatched. The CDR3 length is 14 residues. From germline, CDR1 is LNHDA and CDR2 SQIVND (reference sequence). CDR3: CASTRDRANEKLFF. The DNA for the CDR3 is TGTGCCAGTACTCGGGACAGGGCGAATGAAAAACTGTTTTTT.

This clone was seen once. V and J are TRBV6-5 and TRBJ1-4, with 7 bases that match TRBD1. The CDR3 is 13 amino acids. The germline CDR1 and CDR2 sequences are MNHEY and SVGAGI. V shed 10 bases, J shed 8 bases, and the junction held 10 bases outside the gene matches. The CDR3 nucleotides are TGTGCCACCACAGGGGCCACAACCGAAAAACTGTTTTTT. This gives the protein CATTGATTEKLFF.

CDR3 residues: CASSLDPGSNQPQHF. CDR3 sequence (DNA): TGTGCCAGCAGCTTGGATCCGGGAAGCAATCAGCCCCAGCATTTT. The chain uses TRBV5-5 and TRBJ1-5; D is undetermined. Germline CDR1 SGHKS, CDR2 YYEKEE (reference sequence). This CDR3 has 15 amino acids. Trimming shortened V by 0 bases and J by 1 base, and 8 bases separated the two germline ends.

The rearrangement uses TRBV5-1 and TRBJ2-7; D gene uncertain. Germline CDR1 and CDR2: SGHRS and YFSETQ. V lost 5 bases to trimming and J lost 0 bases, with 9 bases between them. This CDR3 spans 13 amino acids. Written as DNA, the CDR3 is TGCGCCAGCAGTTTCACGGTCTCCTACGAGCAGTACTTC. Translated, it gives CASSFTVSYEQYF.

The J gene is TRBJ2-3, the V gene TRBV4-1, with TRBD1 identical over 8 bases. Germline V gene lookup returns CDR1 MGHRA and CDR2 YSYEKL. V shed 5 bases and J 4 bases; nucleotides not matched to a gene: 8. The CDR3 covers 15 residues. CDR3 in amino acids: CASSSQGASADTQYF. The CDR3 DNA reads as TGCGCCAGCAGCTCCCAGGGGGCGTCGGCAGATACGCAGTATTTT.

This chain connects TRBV5-6 to TRBJ2-2; TRBD2 matches at 13 bases. Germline V gene lookup returns CDR1 SGHDT and CDR2 YYEEEE. CDR3 length: 17 residues. V shed 4 bases, J shed 4 bases, and the junction held 7 bases outside the gene matches. The CDR3 reads CASSLRTSGSGTGELFF. DNA of the CDR3: TGTGCCAGCAGCCTCCGGACTAGCGGGAGTGGCACCGGGGAGCTGTTTTTT.

The chain has TRBV19 and TRBJ1-1; D possibly corresponds to TRBD1 (5 bases). The V gene's germline CDR1 is LNHDA and CDR2 SQIVND (reference sequence). V gave up 4 bases and J gave up 1 base, with 7 bases separating them. The CDR3 has 13 amino acids. The CDR3: CASSRQPNTEAFF. The CDR3, as DNA: TGTGCCAGTAGTAGACAGCCGAACACTGAAGCTTTCTTT.

V gene TRBV18 combines with J gene TRBJ1-6, with 7 bases identical to TRBD1. The CDR3 consists of 15 residues. After removal of 6 bases from V and 10 bases from J, the junction contained 12 bases not matched to a gene. From germline, CDR1 is KGHSH and CDR2 LQKENI. The CDR3 DNA reads as TGTGCCAGCTCTCCCCTGGGGGACAGCTGGTCACCCCTCCACTTT. Translating it yields CASSPLGDSWSPLHF. Based on the CDR3 plus reference TRBV18 and TRBJ1-6, the full variable domain is NAGVMQNPRHLVRRRGQEARLRCSPMKGHSHVYWYRQLPEEGLKFMVYLQKENIIDESGMPKERFSAEFPKEGPSILRIQQVVRGDSAAYFCASSPLGDSWSPLHFGNGTRLTVT.

This clone was found once. This chain links TRBV10-1 with TRBJ2-7; 7 nucleotides agree with TRBD1. The CDR3 loop spans 15 amino acids. Germline V CDR1 and CDR2: WNHNN, SYGVQD (reference sequence). The V gene end was trimmed by 2 bases and the J gene end by 5 bases; junction bases not matched to a gene: 9. The CDR3 is CASSEPDRVGNEQYV. Here the CDR3 DNA reads TGCGCCAGCAGTGAGCCCGACAGGGTAGGCAACGAGCAGTACGTC.

This chain connects TRBV19 to TRBJ1-4; 8 nucleotides line up with TRBD1. CDR1 and CDR2 from the germline V gene are LNHDA and SQIVND (reference sequence). J was trimmed by 7 bases and V by 9 bases; bases with no gene match: 7. This CDR3 region has 13 residues. CDR3 DNA sequence: TGTGCCAGCACAGGGGGGATTGGTGAAAAACTGTTTTTT. This codes for CASTGGIGEKLFF.

V and J are TRBV6-5 and TRBJ2-7, with 10 bases aligning to TRBD1. This CDR3 contains 15 residues. Looked up from germline, CDR1 is MNHEY and CDR2 is SVGAGI. Losses at the gene ends were 6 bases for V and 2 bases for J; bases not matched to a gene: 7. The CDR3 loop reads CASSPRTGGAYEQYF. The CDR3 DNA follows: TGTGCCAGCAGCCCCAGGACAGGGGGGGCCTACGAGCAGTACTTC.

The J gene is TRBJ1-1, the V gene TRBV18, with 7 bases aligning to TRBD1. CDR1 and CDR2 (germline): KGHSH, LQKENI. J lost 1 base, V lost 0 bases, and 8 bases had no gene match. CDR3 length: 17 amino acids. The CDR3 DNA sequence: TGTGCCAGCTCACCACCGGGGAACAGGGGCGGGAACACTGAAGCTTTCTTT. Amino acid sequence: CASSPPGNRGGNTEAFF.

This chain joins TRBV5-4 and TRBJ2-2; 7 nucleotides align to TRBD1. The V gene's germline CDR1 is SGHNT and CDR2 YYREEE (reference sequence). V lost 6 bases and J lost 3; bases outside the gene matches: 14. The CDR3 extends over 17 amino acids. The CDR3: CASKRFPGTEHTGELFF. CDR3 DNA: TGTGCCAGCAAGCGTTTCCCCGGGACAGAGCACACCGGGGAGCTGTTTTTT. The full variable domain, completed using reference TRBV5-4 and TRBJ2-2, is ETGVTQSPTHLIKTRGQQVTLRCSSQSGHNTVSWYQQALGQGPQFIFQYYREEENGRGNFPPRFSGLQFPNYSSELNVNALELDDSALYLCASKRFPGTEHTGELFFGEGSRLTVL.

CDR3: CAWNQYPGEEYNEQFF. CDR3 sequence (DNA): TGTGCCTGGAATCAGTATCCGGGAGAGGAATACAATGAGCAGTTCTTC. The gene calls are TRBV30 and TRBJ2-1, with D perhaps matching TRBD2 (6 bases). The V and J ends lost 4 bases and 4 bases respectively, with 20 bases between them. CDR1 is GTSNPN and CDR2 is SVGIG in the germline V gene (reference sequence). The CDR3 is 16 amino acids.

The CDR3 nucleotides read TGTGCCAGCAGCTTCGGGACAGGGTTAGTCAATGAGCAGTTCTTC. Its translation is CASSFGTGLVNEQFF. The V and J genes are TRBV11-2 and TRBJ2-1, with 9 positions matching TRBD1. CDR1 and CDR2 from the germline V gene are SGHAT and FQNNGV. CDR3 length: 15 residues. V lost 3 bases to trimming and J lost 6 bases; unmatched junction nucleotides: 6.

The chain carries TRBV7-8 and TRBJ2-7, with D tentatively TRBD1 (6 bases). V gave up 1 base and J gave up 6 bases, with 13 bases separating them. Germline V CDR1 and CDR2: SGHVS, FQNEAQ. This CDR3 has 14 residues. The CDR3 nucleotides read TGTGCCAGCAGCTTAGGCCTCTCCAGGGGCGAGCAGTACTTC. Protein: CASSLGLSRGEQYF.

This clone was seen once. The chain links TRBV30 to TRBJ2-2; TRBD2 might be the D (7 bases). There are 16 residues in the CDR3. V was pared by 5 bases and J by 6 bases, with 22 bases between. Per the germline V gene, CDR1 is GTSNPN and CDR2 is SVGIG (reference sequence). The CDR3 loop reads CAWEGGDSGWSGELFF. As DNA, the CDR3 is TGTGCCTGGGAAGGGGGTGATAGCGGGTGGTCCGGGGAGCTGTTTTTT. Drawing the rest from reference TRBV30 and TRBJ2-2, the complete variable domain is SQTIHQWPATLVQPVGSPLSLECTVEGTSNPNLYWYRQAAGRGLQLLFYSVGIGQISSEVPQNLSASRPQDRQFILSSKKLLLSDSGFYLCAWEGGDSGWSGELFFGEGSRLTVL.

V and J are TRBV6-5 and TRBJ1-6; D is unresolved. CDR1 and CDR2 (germline): MNHEY, SVGAGI. The CDR3 runs to 13 residues. Trimming removed 10 bases from V and 5 bases from J, with 12 bases in between. The CDR3 DNA sequence: TGTGCCACCTTTCCCGGGAATAATTCACCCCTCCACTTT. Protein product: CATFPGNNSPLHF.

The J gene is TRBJ1-5, the V gene TRBV4-1, with D maybe TRBD1 (6 bases). V lost 1 base and J lost 7, with 14 bases in between. The CDR3 is 15 amino acids. In germline, CDR1 is MGHRA, CDR2 YSYEKL. The CDR3, as DNA: TGCGCCAGCAGCCAAGTCGCCGGGGGGCGGCAGCCCCAGCATTTT. Translation: CASSQVAGGRQPQHF.

This clone appeared a single time. V is TRBV11-3 and J is TRBJ2-1, with 12 bases lining up with TRBD2. The germline gives CDR1 SGHNT, CDR2 YENEEA. The CDR3 has 15 residues. The V gene end was trimmed by 2 bases and the J gene end by 5 bases; junction bases not matched to a gene: 1. Written as DNA, the CDR3 is TGTGCCAGCAGCTTACTAGCGGGAGGGAACAATGAGCAGTTCTTC. This encodes CASSLLAGGNNEQFF.

The genes are TRBV9 and TRBJ2-7; TRBD1 matches at 7 bases. Germline assignment: CDR1 SGDLS and CDR2 YYNGEE. The ends lost 3 bases at V and 3 bases at J; junction bases unmatched: 6. The CDR3 consists of 14 residues. This CDR3 reads CASSEGTANYEQYF. Here the CDR3 DNA reads TGTGCCAGCAGCGAGGGGACAGCGAACTACGAGCAGTACTTC.

The chain couples TRBV6-1 to TRBJ1-1; 8 bases align to TRBD1. The J segment lost 1 base and the V segment lost 3 bases, leaving 4 bases of the junction unmatched. This CDR3 is 15 amino acids long. CDR1 and CDR2 from the germline V gene are MNHNS and SASEGT. The DNA for the CDR3 is TGTGCCAGCAGTGAGTCCGACAGGGGGAACACTGAAGCTTTCTTT. Protein sequence: CASSESDRGNTEAFF.

The V gene is TRBV7-3, the J gene TRBJ2-3; 12 bases line up with TRBD2. CDR3 size: 14 residues. Germline V gene lookup returns CDR1 SGHTA and CDR2 FQGTGA. V dropped 6 bases and J dropped 4; count of bases not matched to a gene: 2. For the CDR3, the DNA is TGTGCCAGCAGTCCTAGCGGGGGGGCAGATACGCAGTATTTT. It yields the protein CASSPSGGADTQYF.